This T cell receptor (beta chain) was recorded in a study of graft-versus-host responses after intestinal transplantation. Across the study: Among the recipients, all got anti-thymocyte globulin induction and then tacrolimus and steroids for around 3 years.

The CDR3 loop spans 16 amino acids. V lost 1 base, J lost 2 bases, and 7 bases stayed unmatched. Germline V gives CDR1 MGHRA, CDR2 YSYEKL. Data came from immunoSEQ multiplex PCR; TCRdb stores just in-frame clones and leaves some out. This sample has about 94,000 clones, with about 91% found just once. Comments on this clone: Its antigen is still unknown.

This specimen was unstimulated CD8+ T cells sorted from spleen or lymph node cells, taken before intestinal transplant. The receptor's source is a human donor who received an intestinal transplant. The chain has TRBV4-1 and TRBJ2-7; 8 bases agree with TRBD2. The DNA for the CDR3 is TGCGCCAGCAGCCAAGCCCATAGCGGGAATGCCTACGAGCAGTACTTC. This sequence encodes CASSQAHSGNAYEQYF.